Reported below is one T cell receptor beta chain. The data belong to a study of CD8 T cells in Susac syndrome. The CDR3 spans 14 residues. Germline V CDR1 and CDR2: SGDLS, YYNGEE. V lost 3 bases and J lost 10; bases outside the gene matches: 9. The RNA, roughly 0.45 to 1 ug, was put through reverse transcription using random hexamers. TCRdb re-called the immunoSEQ multiplex PCR reads with MiXCR, one entry per CDR3 protein. The table records under 250,000 distinct CDR3 sequences, 94% of them present only once. Sequencing was performed on CD4+ T cells from PBMCs. The clonotype was recovered from a human donor with Susac syndrome. The chain is built from TRBV9 and TRBJ1-1; TRBD1 aligns across 10 bases. In DNA form, the CDR3 reads TGTGCCAGCAGCGCCGGGACAGGGGATGTGGGAGCTTTCTTT. This encodes CASSAGTGDVGAFF.